This TCR beta chain was documented in a study of T cells in Graves' hyperthyroidism and ophthalmopathy. The V gene end was trimmed by 6 bases and the J gene end by 1 base; junction bases not matched to a gene: 3. There are 14 residues in the CDR3. Germline V CDR1 and CDR2: SNHLY, FYNNEI. RNA transcripts provided the source from which TCR beta CDR3 regions were amplified. Using the HTBI primer set, a first-round RT-PCR was run on the TCR CDR3. TCRdb re-derived calls from the multiplex PCR reads in MiXCR, one entry per CDR3 protein. In the table there are some 370,000 distinct CDR3 sequences, roughly 13% of which are singletons. This clonotype was recorded at least ten times.

Sequencing was done on a sample of blood. The V gene is TRBV2, the J gene TRBJ1-1, with 9 bases identical to TRBD1. This clonotype was sampled from a man aged 50-60 years with Graves' ophthalmopathy. The CDR3 loop is CASRWTGENTEAFF. DNA for the CDR3: TGTGCCAGCAGATGGACAGGGGAGAACACTGAAGCTTTCTTT.